This T cell receptor beta chain was recovered during a study of beta chain features in type 1 diabetes. The length of the CDR3 is 16 residues. Trimming pared 5 bases from V and 7 bases from J, leaving 18 bases between. Germline lookup yields CDR1 MNHNY and CDR2 SVGAGI (reference sequence). This clone was counted only a few times. Its antigen is still unknown. Purity (above 95%) was reached by all sorted populations. Whole-study findings and limits: All four CD4+ subsets of Type 1 diabetes patients contained TCRB CDR3s that were moderately but significantly shorter.

Expressed TCRB transcripts got sequenced, as all isolated RNA was reverse transcribed. Libraries were prepared by immunoSEQ multiplex PCR; TCRdb keeps only in-frame clonotypes and omits some of them. The sample lists about 52,000 clones; roughly two fifths were seen once. The V gene is TRBV6-6, the J gene TRBJ1-6; a weak D match, TRBD1 (6 bases). This TCR was recovered from a man younger than 45 with type 1 diabetes. The sample was Tregs from blood. CDR3 in DNA: TGTGCCAGCAGTCCGTACCGGGACACCAGAAATTCACCCCTCCACTTT. Translated: CASSPYRDTRNSPLHF.